The source of this T cell receptor (beta chain) is a study of blood T cell repertoires in COVID-19. Study overall: Researchers got acute and convalescent COVID-19 samples from the United States, Italy and Spain. T cells, B-cell-depleted T cells, or PBMCs provided the cDNA or gDNA that served as material.

The CDR3 is 15 residues long. Germline V gene data show CDR1 as MNHEY and CDR2 as SVGAGI. After removal of 7 bases from V and 6 bases from J, the junction contained 6 bases not matched to a gene. Per the original methods: Amplification of reference gene primers provided the estimated nucleated cell counts. The table came from immunoSEQ multiplex PCR; TCRdb's copy has only in-frame clones and leaves some out. V and J calls and clone size follow that table, whereas D and trimming were derived from the DNA. The sample records more than 50,000 clones, around 87% being singletons. Sequencing input: peripheral blood. This clonotype was sampled from a human donor in a cohort sampled during active COVID-19. The rearrangement joins TRBV6-5 to TRBJ2-3; 14 nucleotides line up with TRBD2. The CDR3 DNA is TGTGCCAGCATCGCGACTAGCGGGGGGGCTGATACGCAGTATTTT. Translating gives CASIATSGGADTQYF.